This entry concerns a single TCR beta chain. What it binds is not known. The CDR3 consists of 11 residues. Trimming took off 6 bases at V and 8 bases at J, with 8 bases between the two ends. Germline CDR1 MNHNY, CDR2 SVGAGI (reference sequence). Clones were sequenced by immunoSEQ multiplex PCR, and TCRdb holds only the in-frame ones, with some missing. The sample holds about 68,000 clones; 75% to 85% are singletons and the top ten take around 8.2%. Time point noted: baseline, week 1 (first vaccination visit). Documented treatment: pre-vaccination baseline after standard-of-care therapy. This record belongs to a study of a mutant IDH1 vaccine in newly diagnosed glioma. Study-level information: Patients previously underwent radiotherapy, temozolomide, or both, and most underwent both. Overall study findings and caveats: Pseudoprogression appeared unlinked to shifts in leading peripheral T cell clonotypes.

The chain joins TRBV6-6 to TRBJ2-1; D ambiguous. The material sequenced was PBMCs, taken from a glioma patient treated with radiotherapy, temozolomide or both. The origin of this receptor is a man aged 45-60 years with glioma. The CDR3 DNA reads as TGTGCCAGCAGGAAAATTGATGAGCAGTTCTTC. Its translation: CASRKIDEQFF.